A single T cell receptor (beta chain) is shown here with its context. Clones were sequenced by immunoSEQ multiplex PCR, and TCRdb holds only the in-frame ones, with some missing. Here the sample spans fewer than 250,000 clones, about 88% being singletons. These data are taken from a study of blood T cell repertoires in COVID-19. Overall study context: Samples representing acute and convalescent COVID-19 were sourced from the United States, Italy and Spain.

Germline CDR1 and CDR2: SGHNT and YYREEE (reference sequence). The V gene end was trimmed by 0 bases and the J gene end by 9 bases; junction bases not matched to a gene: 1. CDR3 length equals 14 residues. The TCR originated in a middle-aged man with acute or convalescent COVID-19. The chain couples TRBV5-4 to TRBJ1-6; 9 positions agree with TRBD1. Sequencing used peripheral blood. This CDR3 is CASSLGQGVSPLHF. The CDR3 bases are TGTGCCAGCAGCTTGGGACAGGGGGTTTCACCCCTCCACTTT.